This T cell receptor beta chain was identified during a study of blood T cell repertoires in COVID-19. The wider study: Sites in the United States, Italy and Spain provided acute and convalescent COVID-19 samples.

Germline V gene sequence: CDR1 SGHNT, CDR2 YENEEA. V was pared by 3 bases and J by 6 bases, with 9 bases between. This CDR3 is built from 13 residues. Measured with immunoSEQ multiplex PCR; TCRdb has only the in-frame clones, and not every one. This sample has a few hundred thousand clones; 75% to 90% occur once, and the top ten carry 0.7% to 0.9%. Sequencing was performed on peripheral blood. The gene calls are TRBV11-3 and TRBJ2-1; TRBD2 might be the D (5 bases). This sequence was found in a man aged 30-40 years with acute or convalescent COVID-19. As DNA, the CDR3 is TGTGCCAGCAGCTTTGGACTGATCAATGAGCAGTTCTTC. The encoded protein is CASSFGLINEQFF.